These 24 T cell receptor beta chains were sequenced from one sample in a study of cytomegalovirus exposure and HLA in healthy donors. PCR used 60 Vbeta primers and 13 Jbeta primers. Clones were read by immunoSEQ multiplex PCR, and TCRdb kept only the in-frame ones, dropping some. The sample holds 100,000 to 150,000 clones, less than 85% seen once. The sequencing sample was made of PBMCs. The receptors here all came from a man between 35 and 55 years old in good health and CMV-seronegative.

CDR3 sequence reads: CASSIGLRSGADTQYF. The CDR3 coding sequence is TGTGCCAGTAGTATCGGTCTCAGGTCAGGGGCAGATACGCAGTATTTT. The rearrangement joins TRBV19 to TRBJ2-3; tentative D call: TRBD1 (6 bases). Germline loops: CDR1 LNHDA, CDR2 SQIVND (reference sequence). The CDR3 extends over 16 amino acids. The V end lost 3 bases, the J end lost 4 bases, and 17 bases lay between the germline ends. The full variable domain, with the rest looked up from reference TRBV19 and TRBJ2-3, is DGGITQSPKYLFRKEGQNVTLSCEQNLNHDAMYWYRQDPGQGLRLIYYSQIVNDFQKGDIAEGYSVSREKKESFPLTVTSAQKNPTAFYLCASSIGLRSGADTQYFGPGTRLTVL.

V and J are TRBV7-8 and TRBJ2-7; maybe TRBD2 (5 bases). CDR3 length: 13 amino acids. Germline CDR1 is SGHVS and CDR2 is FQNEAQ. Between the trimmed V and J ends, which lost 3 bases and 3 bases, there was a span of 9 bases. CDR3 region: CASSLVEGYEQYF. The CDR3 region has the DNA TGTGCCAGCAGCTTGGTTGAGGGCTACGAGCAGTACTTC. Drawing the rest from reference TRBV7-8 and TRBJ2-7, the complete variable domain is GAGVSQSPRYKVAKRGQDVALRCDPISGHVSLFWYQQALGQGPEFLTYFQNEAQLDKSGLPSDRFFAERPEGSVSTLKIQRTQQEDSAVYLCASSLVEGYEQYFGPGTRLTVT.

The V call is TRBV5-4, the J call TRBJ1-4, with 9 bases matching TRBD1. The CDR3 contains 16 residues. In germline, CDR1 is SGHNT, CDR2 YYREEE (reference sequence). J gave up 7 bases and V 0 bases, and 7 bases lay outside the gene matches. CDR3 loop: CASSLGGTGGGEKLFF. For the CDR3, the DNA is TGTGCCAGCAGCTTGGGGGGCACAGGGGGCGGTGAAAAACTGTTTTTT.

The chain combines TRBV28 with TRBJ2-7; no clear D gene. This CDR3 is 13 amino acids long. CDR1 and CDR2 (germline): MDHEN, SYDVKM. Trimming stripped 2 bases from V and 1 base from J, with 6 bases between. In DNA, the CDR3 is TGTGCCAGCAGTTTACCCCAGTCCTACGAGCAGTACTTC. Protein sequence: CASSLPQSYEQYF.

This chain joins TRBV15 and TRBJ1-2; tentative D call: TRBD1 (5 bases). V lost 1 base to trimming and J lost 5 bases, with 8 bases between them. In germline, CDR1 is LNHNV, CDR2 YYDKDF (reference sequence). This CDR3 is built from 13 residues. The CDR3 DNA is TGTGCCACCAGCAGAGTACAGGTTTATGGCTACACCTTC. Protein sequence: CATSRVQVYGYTF.

The genes are TRBV7-2 and TRBJ1-1; 9 bases line up with TRBD1. The V gene's germline CDR1 is SGHTA and CDR2 FQGNSA. With V trimmed by 1 base and J by 5 bases, 5 bases remained unmatched. The CDR3 has 15 amino acids. The CDR3: CASSLGDRVRTEAFF. The CDR3 region has the DNA TGTGCCAGCAGCTTAGGGGACAGGGTAAGGACTGAAGCTTTCTTT.

The rearrangement links TRBV2 to TRBJ2-2; D not certain. With 3 bases removed from V and 7 bases from J, the gap between germline ends came to 9 bases. Germline CDR1 and CDR2: SNHLY and FYNNEI. The CDR3 spans 13 residues. CDR3 amino acids: CASSEWRGGELFF. The DNA for the CDR3 is TGTGCCAGCAGTGAGTGGCGAGGCGGGGAGCTGTTTTTT.

The V call is TRBV5-3, the J call TRBJ2-1, with D possibly matching TRBD2 (5 bases). TRBV5-3 is classed as an ORF, of uncertain function. V lost 4 bases and J 3 bases, leaving 11 bases between the germline ends. This CDR3 comprises 14 residues. The CDR3 DNA reads as TGTGCCAGAAGCCGGACTTGGATCTACAATGAGCAGTTCTTC. As protein: CARSRTWIYNEQFF.

CDR3 residues: CASSLWTPSTDTQYF. CDR3 sequence (DNA): TGCGCCAGCAGCTTGTGGACACCAAGCACAGATACGCAGTATTTT. The chain is built from TRBV5-1 and TRBJ2-3; D perhaps matches TRBD1 (5 bases). Germline V gives CDR1 SGHRS, CDR2 YFSETQ. V lost 1 base to trimming and J lost 0 bases, with 9 bases between them. The CDR3 consists of 15 residues.

This clone occurred once. This chain uses TRBV18 with TRBJ2-7; 8 nucleotides align to TRBD1. The CDR3 runs 14 residues. Germline values: CDR1 KGHSH, CDR2 LQKENI. The trim removed 6 bases at V and 5 bases at J, leaving 9 bases unmatched. The CDR3 DNA reads as TGTGCCAGCTCCCCAACGGACAGGGCCGACGAGCAGTACTTC. Its translation: CASSPTDRADEQYF.

The V call is TRBV27, the J call TRBJ2-7; 7 bases map to TRBD2. V gave up 5 bases and J gave up 1 base; unmatched junction bases: 8. The CDR3 extends over 15 amino acids. Germline V lookup: CDR1 MNHEY, CDR2 SMNVEV (reference sequence). DNA for the CDR3: TGTGCCAGCAGTCGAACGGGAGCGGGGTCCTACGAGCAGTACTTC. Its protein product is CASSRTGAGSYEQYF.

J is TRBJ1-5 and V is TRBV6-4, with D possibly matching TRBD1 (6 bases). This CDR3 comprises 15 residues. Trimming stripped 7 bases from V and 15 bases from J, with 28 bases between. Germline CDR1 MRHNA, CDR2 SNTAGT. CDR3 nucleotide sequence: TGTGCCAGCACCCAACCCAGGGACATGTACCAGGTACTGCATTTT. Its translation is CASTQPRDMYQVLHF.

This clone was observed once. This chain links TRBV2 with TRBJ2-2; 11 positions agree with TRBD2. Trimming cost V 1 base and J 6 bases; bases outside gene matches: 4. Germline loops: CDR1 SNHLY, CDR2 FYNNEI. The CDR3 spans 16 residues. The CDR3 nucleotides read TGTGCCAGCAGTGAAGTTAGCGGGAGGGCCGCCGGGGAGCTGTTTTTT. Translation: CASSEVSGRAAGELFF.

The V call is TRBV28, the J call TRBJ2-5; the match to TRBD2 covers 9 bases. This CDR3 has 15 residues. CDR1 MDHEN and CDR2 SYDVKM come from the germline V gene. The ends lost 4 bases at V and 4 bases at J; junction bases unmatched: 7. The CDR3 DNA is TGTGCCAGCAGTTCAAATCTAGCGGGGATAGAGACCCAGTACTTC. Translation gives CASSSNLAGIETQYF.

The chain employs TRBV4-2 and TRBJ2-3; TRBD2 might be the D (7 bases). This CDR3 is built from 15 residues. Per the germline V gene, CDR1 is LGHNA and CDR2 is YNFKEQ. V was shortened by 1 base and J by 4 bases, with 12 bases between the two germline ends. CDR3 loop: CASSQGEGGPDTQYF. CDR3 DNA: TGTGCCAGCAGCCAAGGGGAGGGGGGGCCAGATACGCAGTATTTT.

This clone was detected only a few times. The rearrangement joins TRBV27 to TRBJ2-7, with TRBD2 matching over 12 bases. The ends lost 3 bases at V and 3 bases at J; junction bases unmatched: 3. CDR1 and CDR2 from the germline V gene are MNHEY and SMNVEV (reference sequence). The CDR3 sequence is 15 residues long. This CDR3 is CASSFRLAGVYEQYF. The CDR3, as DNA: TGTGCCAGCAGTTTTAGACTAGCGGGAGTCTACGAGCAGTACTTC.

The V and J genes are TRBV6-7 and TRBJ1-5; 7 bases line up with TRBD1. TRBV6-7 qualifies as an ORF whose function is uncertain. This CDR3 is built from 19 residues. Unmatched junction bases numbered 11, after V lost 0 bases and J lost 0 bases. CDR3 amino acids: CASSYSSGGYGYSNQPQHF. CDR3 DNA: TGTGCCAGCAGTTACTCGTCAGGGGGATATGGGTATAGCAATCAGCCCCAGCATTTT.

This sequence joins TRBV7-9 and TRBJ1-4, with 10 nucleotides matching TRBD1. Unmatched junction bases numbered 11, after V lost 5 bases and J lost 14 bases. Per germline, CDR1 SEHNR and CDR2 FQNEAQ (reference sequence). The CDR3 totals 14 residues. The CDR3 region is CASSTPTGGWNLFF. The DNA for the CDR3 is TGTGCCAGCAGCACCCCGACAGGGGGCTGGAACCTGTTTTTT.

This rearrangement joins TRBV28 to TRBJ1-6, with 9 bases matching TRBD1. Germline lookup yields CDR1 MDHEN and CDR2 SYDVKM. CDR3 length equals 15 residues. V was clipped by 2 bases and J by 9 bases; unmatched bases: 5. The CDR3 loop is CASSLGQGMASPLHF. CDR3 nucleotide sequence: TGTGCCAGCAGTTTAGGACAGGGGATGGCTTCACCCCTCCACTTT.

J is TRBJ2-7 and V is TRBV7-9; TRBD2 agrees at 11 bases. Losses at the gene ends were 9 bases for V and 1 base for J; bases not matched to a gene: 8. The CDR3 sequence is 15 residues long. Germline CDR1 is SEHNR and CDR2 is FQNEAQ (reference sequence). The DNA for the CDR3 is TGTGCCAGTTTTCTGACTAGCGGGGAGTCCTACGAGCAGTACTTC. Amino acids: CASFLTSGESYEQYF.

This rearrangement joins TRBV7-8 to TRBJ1-5; no firm D call. This CDR3 contains 13 residues. V shed 2 bases and J shed 2 bases, with 4 bases lying between them. The V gene's germline CDR1 is SGHVS and CDR2 FQNEAQ. The CDR3 loop reads CASSLTGNQPQHF. The DNA for the CDR3 is TGTGCCAGCAGCTTAACAGGCAATCAGCCCCAGCATTTT. Full variable domain (remainder filled in from reference TRBV7-8 and TRBJ1-5): GAGVSQSPRYKVAKRGQDVALRCDPISGHVSLFWYQQALGQGPEFLTYFQNEAQLDKSGLPSDRFFAERPEGSVSTLKIQRTQQEDSAVYLCASSLTGNQPQHFGDGTRLSIL.

This chain joins TRBV27 and TRBJ2-7; TRBD1 matches at 7 bases. The CDR3 is 15 amino acids. The junction had 8 bases not matched to a gene; V was cut back by 6 bases and J by 0 bases. The germline gives CDR1 MNHEY, CDR2 SMNVEV (reference sequence). The CDR3 DNA reads TGTGCCAGCAGAGGGTTCGGGACAGCCTCCTACGAGCAGTACTTC. The encoded protein is CASRGFGTASYEQYF.

J is TRBJ2-5 and V is TRBV5-1; 11 positions agree with TRBD2. This CDR3 is built from 15 residues. Trimming at V came to 6 bases and at J to 5 bases, leaving 9 bases not matched to a gene. CDR1 and CDR2 (germline): SGHRS, YFSETQ. The CDR3 region has the DNA TGCGCCAGCACCTATAGCGGGAGGGTTGAGGAGACCCAGTACTTC. Its translation: CASTYSGRVEETQYF.

The chain has TRBV5-1 and TRBJ2-3; D is ambiguous. The germline CDR1 and CDR2 sequences are SGHRS and YFSETQ. The V gene lost 1 base and the J gene lost 4 bases, with 7 bases spanning the gap. This CDR3 contains 13 residues. The CDR3 DNA sequence: TGCGCCAGCAGCTTGACAGCCCCAGATACGCAGTATTTT. It specifies CASSLTAPDTQYF.